This T cell receptor (beta chain) was captured by sequencing in a study of control samples from healthy donors and cancer patients. This CDR3 is built from 15 residues. Germline V gene data show CDR1 as SGHRS and CDR2 as YFSETQ. V was pared by 1 base and J by 4 bases, with 11 bases between. TCRdb's table, derived via immunoSEQ multiplex PCR, lists solely in-frame clones and lacks some. The data contain some 120,000 clones, around 90% of them singletons. The rearrangement links TRBV5-1 to TRBJ1-4; a weak D match, TRBD1 (6 bases). The clonotype was recovered from a young man in good health. Sequencing input: blood. As DNA, the CDR3 is TGCGCCAGCAGCTTGAGCGACAGGCGTAATGAAAAACTGTTTTTT. Residues: CASSLSDRRNEKLFF.